The sequence of this TCR beta chain was determined in a study of T cell repertoires in cytomegalovirus infection. From the reads, TCRdb called clonotypes with MiXCR, one entry per CDR3 protein. The data hold some 920,000 distinct CDR3 sequences, with less than 35% observed a single time. Germline V gene sequence: CDR1 SGHTA, CDR2 FQGNSA. V was clipped by 5 bases and J by 0 bases; unmatched bases: 4. The CDR3 loop spans 16 amino acids. This clonotype was observed many times. What it binds is not known. This specimen consisted of cultured CD8+ T cells from PBMCs, obtained from culture after CMV antigen stimulation. The chain is built from TRBV7-2 and TRBJ1-6; 7 nucleotides match TRBD1. The sequence came from a human donor in good health (CMV status not recorded). Some clones in this sample may be carry-over from other donors' samples. DNA for the CDR3: TGTGCCAGCAGCCAGACAGGGTTCTCCTATAATTCACCCCTCCACTTT. Translation: CASSQTGFSYNSPLHF.